In this sample, the clone carrying this T cell receptor (beta chain) turned up many times. Antigen: not known. The entry originates in a study of T cells in Graves' hyperthyroidism and ophthalmopathy. Background on the study: Peripheral blood was acquired at first diagnosis, ahead of any therapy whatsoever.

Study-wide results and limits: Ophthalmopathy and stable hyperthyroidism were separated by a 13 V-J model.

With duration under 3 months, ophthalmopathy was active: Clinical Activity Score at least 3, NOSPECS at least 4. Cells are PBMCs isolated from about 10 ml of fresh blood. What was amplified from RNA transcripts were TCR beta CDR3 regions. First-round RT-PCR with HTBI primers amplified the TCR CDR3 region. One entry per CDR3 protein, called by TCRdb with MiXCR from the multiplex PCR reads. The sample yields around 520,000 distinct CDR3 sequences, around 22% seen once. The specimen sequenced was blood. This clonotype originated in a woman aged 25 to 45 with Graves' ophthalmopathy.

The CDR3 sequence is CASSGTSWETQYF. CDR3 nucleotides: TGTGCCAGCAGCGGGACTAGCTGGGAGACCCAGTACTTC. V and J are TRBV2 and TRBJ2-5; TRBD2 matches 9 bases. CDR3 size: 13 residues. Germline CDR1 and CDR2: SNHLY and FYNNEI. V trimming: 6 bases; J trimming: 5 bases; junction bases outside the gene matches: 4.